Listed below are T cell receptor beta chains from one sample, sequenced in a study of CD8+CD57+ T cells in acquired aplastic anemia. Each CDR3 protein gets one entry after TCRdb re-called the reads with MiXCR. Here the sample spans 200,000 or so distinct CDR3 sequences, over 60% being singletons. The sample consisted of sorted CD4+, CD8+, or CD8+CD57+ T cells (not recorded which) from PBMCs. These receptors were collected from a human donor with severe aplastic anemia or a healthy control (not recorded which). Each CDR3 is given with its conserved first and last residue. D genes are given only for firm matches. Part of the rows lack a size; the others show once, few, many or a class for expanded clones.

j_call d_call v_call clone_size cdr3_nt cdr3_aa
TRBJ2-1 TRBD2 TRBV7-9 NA TGTGCCAGCAGCTTTAGCGGGGGGGATGAGCAGTTCTTC CASSFSGGDEQFF
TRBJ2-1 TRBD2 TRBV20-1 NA TGCAGTTTTGCGGGAGGTCATGACAATGAGCAGTTCTTC CSFAGGHDNEQFF
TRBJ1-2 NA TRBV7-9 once TGTGCCAGCAGCTTAGGGAGTGGCTGCACCTTC CASSLGSGCTF
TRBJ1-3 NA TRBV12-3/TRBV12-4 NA TGTGCCAGCAGTCTCGGTTCAGGGGTCTCCGGAAACACCATATATTTT CASSLGSGVSGNTIYF
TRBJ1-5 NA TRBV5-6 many TGTGCCAGCAGCTTGGTACGGCAGCCCCAGCATTTT CASSLVRQPQHF
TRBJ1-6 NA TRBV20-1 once TGCAGTGCTAGAGACGACTCCGCGAGCTCCTATAATTCACCCCTCCACTTT CSARDDSASSYNSPLHF
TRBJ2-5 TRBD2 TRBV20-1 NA TGCAGTGCTAGAGATCAGAGATTAGCGGGGGCGGGGGAGACCCAGTACTTC CSARDQRLAGAGETQYF
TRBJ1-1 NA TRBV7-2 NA TGTGCCAGCAGCCTTTTCGCCACTGAAGCTTTCTTT CASSLFATEAFF
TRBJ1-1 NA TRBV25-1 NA TGTGCCAGCAGTTACCCAAATGGCGGCCCTAACACTGAAGCTTTCTTT CASSYPNGGPNTEAFF
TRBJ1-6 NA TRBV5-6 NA TGTGCCAGCAGCTCCGGACGGACGATAAGCTCCTATAATTCACCCCTCCACTTT CASSSGRTISSYNSPLHF
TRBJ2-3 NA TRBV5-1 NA TGCGCCAGCAGCTTGGTAGCGCCCTCTTTTTCGCAGTATTTT CASSLVAPSFSQYF
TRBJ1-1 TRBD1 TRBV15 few TGTGCCACCAGCATGGACAGGGCGAGGACCACTGAAGCTTTCTTT CATSMDRARTTEAFF
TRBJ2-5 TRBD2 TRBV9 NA TGTGCCAGCAGCGTAGAAAGCGGGGGTCAAGAGACCCAGTACTTC CASSVESGGQETQYF
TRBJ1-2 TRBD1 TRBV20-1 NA TGCAGTGCTCCTCAGGGGGCGTTCTATGGCTACACCTTC CSAPQGAFYGYTF
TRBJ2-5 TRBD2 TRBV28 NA TGTGCCAGCAGATGGGGGGGTGAAGAGACCCAGTACTTC CASRWGGEETQYF
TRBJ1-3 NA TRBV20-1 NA TGCAGTGCTAGCGACGAACAGGGACACACCATATATTTT CSASDEQGHTIYF
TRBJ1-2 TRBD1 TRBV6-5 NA TGTGCCAGCAGACGGGACAGGGATTCAGGAGGCTATGGCTACACCTTC CASRRDRDSGGYGYTF
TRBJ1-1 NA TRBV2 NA TGTGCCAGCAGTGAATGGGCAGGGGTGAACACTGAAGCTTTCTTT CASSEWAGVNTEAFF
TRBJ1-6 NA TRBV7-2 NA TGTGCCAGCAGGCGTGGCGGGCCTCCGGGTAATTCACCCCTCCACTTT CASRRGGPPGNSPLHF
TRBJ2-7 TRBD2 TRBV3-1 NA TGTGCCAGCAGCGGGTGGACTAGCGGGTCCTTGGACGAGCAGTACTTC CASSGWTSGSLDEQYF
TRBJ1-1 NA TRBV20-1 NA TGCAGTGCTCGGGCAGGGACCGAAGCTTTCTTT CSARAGTEAFF
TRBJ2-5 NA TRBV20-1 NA TGCAGTGCTAGAGAGCGGCTTCAAGAGACCCAGTACTTC CSARERLQETQYF
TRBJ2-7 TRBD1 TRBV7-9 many TGTGCCAGCAGCTCCTGGGGACAGGGGAGCTCCTACGAGCAGTACTTC CASSSWGQGSSYEQYF
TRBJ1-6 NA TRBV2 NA TGTGCCAGCTGTAGAAGGGCTTGGTATAATTCACCCCTCCACTTT CASCRRAWYNSPLHF
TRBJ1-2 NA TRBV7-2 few TGTGCCAGCAGCTTATTTGGGTGGGGCTACACCTTC CASSLFGWGYTF
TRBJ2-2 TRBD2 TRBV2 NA TGTGCCAGCAGTGAATTGTCGGGGGGCACCGGGGAGCTGTTTTTT CASSELSGGTGELFF
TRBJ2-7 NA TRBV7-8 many TGTGCCAGCAGCTTAGAACCAGAGTTCTACGAGCAGTACTTC CASSLEPEFYEQYF
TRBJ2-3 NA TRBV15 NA TGTGCCACCAGCAGAGAAGAAGTGAGCACAGATACGCAGTATTTT CATSREEVSTDTQYF
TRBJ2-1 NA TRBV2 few TGTGCCAGCACGCTAGAAGACCTTTACACTGAGCAGTTCTTC CASTLEDLYTEQFF
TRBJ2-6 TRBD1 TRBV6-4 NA TGTGCCAGCAGTAACCCAGGGGGCGCTGGGGCCAACGTCCTGACTTTC CASSNPGGAGANVLTF
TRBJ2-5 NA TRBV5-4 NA TGTGCCAGCAGTGATCGGGTGGGGGAGACCCAGTACTTC CASSDRVGETQYF
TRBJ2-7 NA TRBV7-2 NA NA CASSFYICSARRTASYEQYF
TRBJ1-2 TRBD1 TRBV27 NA TGTGCCAGCAGTTTGGGACAGGGGTTTAACTATGGCTACACCTTC CASSLGQGFNYGYTF
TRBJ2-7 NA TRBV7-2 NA TGTGCCAGCAGCTTATCAGGGCCGGCCTACGAGCAGTACTTC CASSLSGPAYEQYF
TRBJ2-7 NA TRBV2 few TGTGCCAGCAGTGAAATGAGGCGGATCGACCTTTACGAGCAGTACTTC CASSEMRRIDLYEQYF
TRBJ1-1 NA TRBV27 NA TGTGCCAGCAGTACCGCAGGGGTGCATACTGAAGCTTTCTTT CASSTAGVHTEAFF
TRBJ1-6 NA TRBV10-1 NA TGCGCCGCCCAGGCACCGAATAATTCACCCCTCCACTTT CAAQAPNNSPLHF
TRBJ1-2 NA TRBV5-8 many TGTGCCAGCAGCTTTCAGTATCTGTGGAATGGCTACACCTTC CASSFQYLWNGYTF
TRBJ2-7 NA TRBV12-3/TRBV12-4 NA TGTGCCAGCAGCCAATACACAGGGAACGAGCAGTACTTC CASSQYTGNEQYF
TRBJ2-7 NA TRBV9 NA TGTGCCAACAGCGAGGCAGGTGGGGCCTCCTACGAGCAGTACTTC CANSEAGGASYEQYF
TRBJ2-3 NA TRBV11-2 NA TGTGCCAGCAGCTTAGGGGGGTGGACAGATACGCAGTATTTT CASSLGGWTDTQYF
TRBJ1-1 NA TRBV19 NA TGTGCCAGTAGTACCTACCTTCGGGGCAGCGACACTGAAGCTTTCTTT CASSTYLRGSDTEAFF
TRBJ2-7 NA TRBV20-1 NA TGCAGTGCTAGTGATTTCCGGCTCTCCTACGAGCAGTACTTC CSASDFRLSYEQYF
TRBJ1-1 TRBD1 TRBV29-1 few TGCAGCGTTCGACAGGGGACGAACACTGAAGCTTTCTTT CSVRQGTNTEAFF